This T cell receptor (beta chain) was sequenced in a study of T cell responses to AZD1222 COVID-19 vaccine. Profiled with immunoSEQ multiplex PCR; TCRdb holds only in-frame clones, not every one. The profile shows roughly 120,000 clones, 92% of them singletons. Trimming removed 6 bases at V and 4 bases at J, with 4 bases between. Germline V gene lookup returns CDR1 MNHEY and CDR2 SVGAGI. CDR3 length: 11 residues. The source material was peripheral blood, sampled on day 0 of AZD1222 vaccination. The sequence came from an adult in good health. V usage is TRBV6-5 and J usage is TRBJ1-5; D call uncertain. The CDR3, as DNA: TGTGCCAGCAGCATTAATCAGCCCCAGCATTTT. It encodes CASSINQPQHF.